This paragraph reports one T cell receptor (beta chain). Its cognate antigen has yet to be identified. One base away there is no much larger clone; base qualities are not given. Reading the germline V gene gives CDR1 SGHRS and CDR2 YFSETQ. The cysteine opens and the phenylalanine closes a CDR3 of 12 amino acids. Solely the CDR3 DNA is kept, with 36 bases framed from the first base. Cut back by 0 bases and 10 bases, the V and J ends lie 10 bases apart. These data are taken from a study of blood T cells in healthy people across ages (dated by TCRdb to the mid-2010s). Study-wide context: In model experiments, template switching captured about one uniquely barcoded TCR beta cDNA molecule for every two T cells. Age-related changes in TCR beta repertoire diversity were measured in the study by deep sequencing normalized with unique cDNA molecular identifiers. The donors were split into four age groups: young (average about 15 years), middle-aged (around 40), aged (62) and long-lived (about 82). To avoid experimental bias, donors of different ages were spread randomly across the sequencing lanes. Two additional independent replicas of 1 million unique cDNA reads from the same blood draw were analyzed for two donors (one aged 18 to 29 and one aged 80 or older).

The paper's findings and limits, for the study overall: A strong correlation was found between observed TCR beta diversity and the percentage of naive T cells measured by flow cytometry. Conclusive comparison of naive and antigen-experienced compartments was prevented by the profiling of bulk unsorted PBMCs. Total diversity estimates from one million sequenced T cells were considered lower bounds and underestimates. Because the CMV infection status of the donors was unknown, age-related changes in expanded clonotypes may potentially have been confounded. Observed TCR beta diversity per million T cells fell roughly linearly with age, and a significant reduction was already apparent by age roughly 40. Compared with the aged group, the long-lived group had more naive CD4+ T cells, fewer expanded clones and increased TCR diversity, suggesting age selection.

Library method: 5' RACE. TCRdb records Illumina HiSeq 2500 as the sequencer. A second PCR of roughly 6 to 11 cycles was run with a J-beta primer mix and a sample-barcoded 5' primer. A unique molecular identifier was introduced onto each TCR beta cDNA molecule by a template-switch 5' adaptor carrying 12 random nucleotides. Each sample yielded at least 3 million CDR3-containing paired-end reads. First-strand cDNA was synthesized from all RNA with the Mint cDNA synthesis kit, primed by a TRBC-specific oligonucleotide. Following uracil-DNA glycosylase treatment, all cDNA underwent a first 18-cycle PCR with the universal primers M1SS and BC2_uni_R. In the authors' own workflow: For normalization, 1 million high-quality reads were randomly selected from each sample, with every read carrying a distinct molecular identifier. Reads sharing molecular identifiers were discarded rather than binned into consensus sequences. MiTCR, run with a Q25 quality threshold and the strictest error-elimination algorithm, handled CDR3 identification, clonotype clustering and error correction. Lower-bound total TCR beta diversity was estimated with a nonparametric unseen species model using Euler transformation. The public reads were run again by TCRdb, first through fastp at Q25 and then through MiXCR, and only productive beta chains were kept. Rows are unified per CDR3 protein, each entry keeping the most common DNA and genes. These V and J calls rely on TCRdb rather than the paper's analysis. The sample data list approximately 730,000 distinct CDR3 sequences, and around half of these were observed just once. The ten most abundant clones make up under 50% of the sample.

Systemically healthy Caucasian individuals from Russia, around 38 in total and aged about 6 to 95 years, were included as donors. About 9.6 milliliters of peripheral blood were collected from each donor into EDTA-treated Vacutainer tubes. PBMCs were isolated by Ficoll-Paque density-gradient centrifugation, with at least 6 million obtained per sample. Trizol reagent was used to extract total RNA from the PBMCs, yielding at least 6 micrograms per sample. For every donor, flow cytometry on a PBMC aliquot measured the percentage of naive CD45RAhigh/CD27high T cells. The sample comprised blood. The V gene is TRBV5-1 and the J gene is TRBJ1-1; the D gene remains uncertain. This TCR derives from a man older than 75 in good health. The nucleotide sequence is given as TGCGCCAGCAGCTTGGAAGGGTGGGGAGCTTTCTTT. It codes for CASSLEGWGAFF.